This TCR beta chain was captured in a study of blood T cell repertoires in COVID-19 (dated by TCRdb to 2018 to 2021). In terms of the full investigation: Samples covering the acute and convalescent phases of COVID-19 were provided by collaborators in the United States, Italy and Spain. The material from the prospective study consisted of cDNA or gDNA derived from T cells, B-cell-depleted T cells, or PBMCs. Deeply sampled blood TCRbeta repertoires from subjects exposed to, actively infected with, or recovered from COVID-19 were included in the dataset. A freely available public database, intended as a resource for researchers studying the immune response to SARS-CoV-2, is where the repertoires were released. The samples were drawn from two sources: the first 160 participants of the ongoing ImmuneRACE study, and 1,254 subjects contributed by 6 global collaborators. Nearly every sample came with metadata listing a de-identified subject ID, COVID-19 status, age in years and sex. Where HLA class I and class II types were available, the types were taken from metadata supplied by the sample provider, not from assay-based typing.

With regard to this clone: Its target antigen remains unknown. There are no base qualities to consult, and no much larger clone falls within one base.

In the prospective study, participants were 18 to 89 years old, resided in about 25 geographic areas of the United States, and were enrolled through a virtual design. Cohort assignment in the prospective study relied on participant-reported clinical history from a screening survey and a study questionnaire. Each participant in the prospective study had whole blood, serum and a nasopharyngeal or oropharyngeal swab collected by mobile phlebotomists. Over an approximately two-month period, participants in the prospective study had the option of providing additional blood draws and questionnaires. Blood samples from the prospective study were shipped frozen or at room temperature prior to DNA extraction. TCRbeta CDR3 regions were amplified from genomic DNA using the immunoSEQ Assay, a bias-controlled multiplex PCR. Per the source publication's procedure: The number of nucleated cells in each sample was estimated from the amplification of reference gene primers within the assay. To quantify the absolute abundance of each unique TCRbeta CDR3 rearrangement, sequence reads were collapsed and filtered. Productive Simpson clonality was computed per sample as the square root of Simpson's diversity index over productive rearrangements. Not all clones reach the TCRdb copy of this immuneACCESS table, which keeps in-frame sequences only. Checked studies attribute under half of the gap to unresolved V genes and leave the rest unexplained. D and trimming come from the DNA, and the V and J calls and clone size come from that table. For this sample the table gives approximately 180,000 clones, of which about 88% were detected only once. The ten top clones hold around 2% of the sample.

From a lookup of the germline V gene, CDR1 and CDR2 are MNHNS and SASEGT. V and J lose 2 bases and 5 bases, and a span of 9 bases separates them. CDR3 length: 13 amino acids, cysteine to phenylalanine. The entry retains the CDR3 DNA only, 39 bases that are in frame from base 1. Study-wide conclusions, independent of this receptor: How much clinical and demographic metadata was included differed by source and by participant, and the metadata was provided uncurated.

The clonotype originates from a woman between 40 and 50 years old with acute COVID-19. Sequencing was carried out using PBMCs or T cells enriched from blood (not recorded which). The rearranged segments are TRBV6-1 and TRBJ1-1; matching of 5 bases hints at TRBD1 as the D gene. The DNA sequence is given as TGTGCCAGCAGTGAAAATAAGGGGACTGAAGCTTTCTTT. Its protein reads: CASSENKGTEAFF.